The subject of this entry is one T cell receptor (beta chain). Sequencing used immunoSEQ multiplex PCR; TCRdb keeps in-frame clones, though not all of them. This repertoire shows 210,000 or so clones, 70% to 90% found once; its top ten account for approximately 5.6%. Germline CDR1 is MDHEN and CDR2 is SYDVKM. V gave up 5 bases and J gave up 5 bases, with 22 bases separating them. The CDR3 covers 17 residues. This entry comes from a study of blood T cell repertoires in COVID-19. Overall study: COVID-19 samples, acute and convalescent, were from the United States, Italy and Spain.

Sample: peripheral blood. V is TRBV28 and J is TRBJ2-1, with TRBD1 as a possible D gene (8 bases). The TCR originated in a woman aged 40 to 49 who had recovered from COVID-19. The CDR3 sequence is CASSPFQYRGGNNEQFF. CDR3 in DNA: TGTGCCAGCAGTCCATTCCAATACAGGGGGGGCAACAATGAGCAGTTCTTC.